This T cell receptor (beta chain) was obtained from a study of cytomegalovirus exposure and HLA in healthy donors (dated by TCRdb to between 2016 and 2019). At the level of the whole study: An earlier analysis of some 600 of the donors reported 250 to 300 Gb of sequence data and 95 million to 120 million unique TCR beta sequences obtained from about 200 million T cells. Across 300 to 500 genotyped donors of the cohort, an average of approximately 240,000 unique TCR beta nucleotide sequences per donor were sequenced, and roughly a sixth of those sequences were non-productive. The aim of the study was to test whether cataloging public T cell receptors could identify signatures of past pathogen exposure. Both class I and class II loci were covered by HLA typing, at four-digit resolution. The study used immunosequencing to profile the T cell repertoires of 670 or so subjects and linked those repertoires to cytomegalovirus serostatus. Rather than drawing on any new phenotypic data, the later analysis identified candidate immune exposures from TCR beta sequences and the way those sequences occurred across donors. The genetic ancestry cluster associated with self-reported Caucasian donors included 65% to 90% of the roughly 410 genotyped donors. Alongside the repertoire data, information on donor age, sex, ethnicity and CMV serostatus was compiled. Besides the first cohort of approximately 710 subjects, a separate validation cohort made up of 95 to 150 different subjects was used. To predict cytomegalovirus infection status, the study combined high-throughput TCR immunosequencing, statistical association of individual TCRs with disease status, and machine learning. Approximately 310 gigabases of sequencing data and approximately 80 million unique TCR sequences were included in an early release covering 500 to 750 HLA-typed donors. In an earlier analysis of about 590 of the donors, high-throughput TCR beta sequencing was used to judge whether each TCR beta V gene segment behaved as functional or pseudogenic. Four or five DR-DQ haplotypes were handled as single units for association and clustering because linkage in the cohort was strong. A later analysis re-analyzed previously published TCR beta repertoires from 660 or so donors and added high-resolution HLA genotyping to study TCR occurrence patterns. A later genetic analysis used genome-wide SNP genotypes for about 60% of the roughly 700 donors, treating that subset as a discovery cohort. All discovery cohort repertoires had been generated using a single sequencing platform. The number of donors typed differed by locus, with roughly 629-640 for A, B, C, DRB1 and DQB1, 522 for DQA1, 606 for DPA1, and some 440 for DPB1. General conclusions and limits of the study: Because the 87-base-pair reads could not distinguish some IMGT-functional V segments, including TRBV6-2 and TRBV6-3, those segments were excluded. Most CMV-associated TCR beta chains appeared to be HLA-restricted in a later analysis, and the HLA associations seemed to be driven largely by CMV exposure. In vitro tests confirmed that a few of the cytomegalovirus-associated TCR beta chains recognize cytomegalovirus antigens. The authors suggested that the approach could potentially be generalized to other disease states and immunological phenotypes. The classifier was reported to diagnose cytomegalovirus status with high specificity and sensitivity in both the original and validation cohorts. The cohort was sequenced for TCR beta chains only, and without alpha or paired-chain data the features that could be detected were limited. Immune exposure information for the cohort was limited to CMV serostatus. A later analysis associated about 17,000 TCR beta sequences with specific HLA alleles at a false discovery rate of 0.05. In an earlier analysis of roughly 500 of the donors, most TCR beta V segments appeared in productive rearrangements about 87% or about 30% of the time, broadly matching IMGT annotations. In a later genetic analysis, a missense DCLRE1C variant was associated with V-gene and J-gene trimming of TCR beta chains, and the association was replicated in an independent cohort. The earlier analysis of about 600 of the donors excluded over 15 rarely observed V segments, including chromosome 9 orphons, because counts were too low. Roughly uniform sequencing depth across donors was assumed in presence/absence analyses, although this assumption may not hold. A later analysis found that TCR association rates varied across HLA loci, with DRB1 alleles showing the most associated TCRs and HLA-C alleles the fewest. A further reported finding was that TCR beta sequences accurately predicted the HLA-A and HLA-B alleles for most subjects in the first cohort. Assigning TCR associations to individual alleles was difficult when HLA alleles, especially DR and DQ, strongly co-occurred. Because HLA typing was unavailable for some donors at each locus, only the typed subset was used in association tests. Compared with the approximately 700-donor mean, donors in an Asian-associated ancestry cluster had fewer N-insertions in productive TCRs, according to a later genetic analysis. A cluster of highly shared sequence variants was judged likely to be a technical artifact of the sequencing pipeline. A later analysis found that HLA-associated TCR beta chains were more clonally expanded and had lower generation probabilities than equally common non-associated chains. A later analysis reported that several top co-occurrence clusters appeared linked to parvovirus B19, influenza, CMV and Epstein-Barr virus. Correlated functional status among segregating V segments might reflect linkage disequilibrium, but an unknown experimental factor could not be ruled out. Most TCR sequences were seen in very few donors, while some public TCRs were found in many individuals. The study listed 150 to 200 TCR beta chains as associated with cytomegalovirus.

The cysteine opens and the phenylalanine closes a CDR3 of 19 amino acids. The read is trimmed to its CDR3 DNA, 57 bases read in frame from base 1. Trimming accounts for 3 bases at V and 7 bases at J, while the number of junction bases matched to no gene is 13. CDR1 SGHNT and CDR2 YYREEE are derived from the germline V gene (reference sequence). The cohort was made up of around 720 healthy bone marrow donors. Cohort members were all nominally healthy when sampled, although unrecorded immune exposures were likely present. The donor tested CMV seronegative, placing the donor among the 352 seronegative members of the cohort. A peripheral blood sample was provided by each donor, and peripheral blood mononuclear cells were used for TCR beta sequencing. Genomic DNA was extracted from the blood cell samples with the Qiagen DNeasy Blood Extraction Kit. Receptors were amplified or captured by the immunoSEQ multiplex PCR assay. For the multiplex PCR, a mixture combining 60 forward primers for TCR Vbeta segments and 13 reverse primers for TCR Jbeta segments was used. Amplification of the CDR3 region of rearranged TCR beta genes was performed with a multiplex PCR assay on genomic DNA. The amplified TCR beta libraries were sequenced on the Illumina HiSeq System as 87-base-pair reads. In the paper's pipeline: In a later analysis, 70 million to 95 million unique TCR beta chains were counted across the approximately 640 repertoires, and approximately 11 million of these chains were shared by at least two donors. Raw reads were error-corrected and collapsed into unique sequences with a nearest-neighbor algorithm that merged closely related sequences to remove PCR and sequencing errors. To assign V, D and J gene segments, CDR3 sequences were aligned to IMGT reference sequences. For a sequence to be retained, a match of at least six nucleotides was required to both a V gene segment and a J gene segment. Rearrangements were classified as productive when the CDR3 lacked stop codons and remained in frame with V and J, and all other rearrangements were classified as non-productive. CDR3 was defined by IMGT convention, running from the second conserved V-encoded cysteine to the conserved J-encoded phenylalanine. Sequences without an unambiguous match to a single V gene segment were excluded from the earlier analysis of 450 to 750 of the donors. An earlier analysis of approximately 590 of the donors called V segments functional above 56.7% productive rearrangements and segregating when the between-donor standard deviation exceeded 5%. A statistical classification framework was built to diagnose cytomegalovirus status from the catalog of TCR beta chain sequences. In a later analysis, V and J genes were assigned by comparing TCR nucleotide sequences against IMGT/GENE-DB human TR gene sequences. In a later analysis, CDR3 sequences and most-parsimonious VDJ recombination scenarios were assigned using the TCRdist pipeline. A later analysis defined each TCR beta chain by its CDR3 amino acid sequence plus V-gene family, and excluded reads lacking a unique V-gene family. As a way to deal with suspected cross-contamination and a sequencing artifact, a later analysis dropped under 600 nucleotide sequences that were highly shared and had low generation probability. For each public chain, a later analysis derived a clonal expansion index from normalized ranks of inferred template counts within each repertoire. In a later analysis, generation probabilities were computed using a VDJ recombination model fitted to out-of-frame rearrangements, and the results were checked against IGoR. In a later analysis, hypergeometric tests were used to score TCR-TCR, TCR-HLA and TCR-CMV co-occurrence, with a repertoire-size bias correction applied to TCR pairs. A later analysis estimated false discovery rates by permuting HLA or CMV assignments 20 times. In a later analysis, co-occurring TCRs were grouped with DBSCAN, and TCRdist sequence similarity was added when clustering was performed within HLA-allele-positive subsets. Co-occurrence clustering excluded repertoires with fewer than 30,000 or more than 120,000 public chains, plus five with anomalous nucleotide sharing. TCRdb mirrors the immuneACCESS table, restricted to in-frame sequences. Some clones are absent from its copies; in checked studies, under half trace to an unresolved V gene, and the reason for the others is unknown. That table gives V, J and clone size, and the DNA gave D and trimming. Across this sample there are approximately 100,000 clones, with more than 70% seen only once. The top ten clones comprise about 3.9% of the sample.

As to this clone: No antigen is known for it. The record has no base qualities; no much larger clone is one base away.

The sequencing sample was made of PBMCs. Recombination linked TRBV5-4 to TRBJ2-2, with 15 bases matching TRBD2. This TCR came from a man aged 30 to 45 in good health and CMV-seronegative. DNA sequence: TGTGCCAGCAGCTCCCCGACGGGGACTAGCGGGGGGAAGAGCGGGGAGCTGTTTTTT. Its translation reads: CASSSPTGTSGGKSGELFF.